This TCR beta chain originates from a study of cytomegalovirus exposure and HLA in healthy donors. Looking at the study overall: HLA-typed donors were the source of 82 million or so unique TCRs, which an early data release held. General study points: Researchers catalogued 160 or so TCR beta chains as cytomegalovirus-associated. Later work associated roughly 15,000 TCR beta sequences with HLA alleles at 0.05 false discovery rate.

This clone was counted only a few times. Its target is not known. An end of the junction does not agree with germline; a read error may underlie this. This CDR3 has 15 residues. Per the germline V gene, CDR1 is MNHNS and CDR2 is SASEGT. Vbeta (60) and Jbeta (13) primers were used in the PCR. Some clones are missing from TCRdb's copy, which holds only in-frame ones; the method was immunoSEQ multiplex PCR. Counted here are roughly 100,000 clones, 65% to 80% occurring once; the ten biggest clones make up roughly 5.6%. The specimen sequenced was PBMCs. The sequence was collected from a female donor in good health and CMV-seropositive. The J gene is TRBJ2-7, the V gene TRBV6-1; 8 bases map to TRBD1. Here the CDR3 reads CASTENPRQGNEQYF. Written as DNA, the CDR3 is TGTGCCAGCACTGAAAACCCAAGACAGGGGAACGAGCAGTACTTC.